This TCR beta chain was captured in a study of T cell changes during pregnancy in multiple sclerosis. Here immunoSEQ multiplex PCR was the method, and the copy in TCRdb shows in-frame clones only, minus some. The sample yields over 60,000 clones, around 91% seen once. Germline values: CDR1 SGHVS, CDR2 FQNEAQ. The CDR3 covers 15 residues. Trimming removed 5 bases at V and 0 bases at J, with 13 bases between. The input for sequencing was peripheral blood, taken in the third trimester of pregnancy. This receptor was obtained from a female donor in good health, enrolled as a control in a pregnancy study. The V call is TRBV7-8, the J call TRBJ1-2; weak D call: TRBD1 (5 bases). The CDR3 spells CASSVRQHSNYGYTF. CDR3 in DNA: TGTGCCAGCAGCGTAAGACAGCACTCTAACTATGGCTACACCTTC.